A selection of T cell receptor beta chains follows, all from one sample in a study of blood T cell repertoires in COVID-19. Generated by immunoSEQ multiplex PCR, the TCRdb table keeps only in-frame clones and is missing some. The table records approximately 300,000 clones, about 92% of them present only once. The source material was PBMCs or T cells enriched from blood (not recorded which). These receptors were obtained from a woman aged 25 to 39 who had recovered from COVID-19. The CDR3 runs from the conserved cysteine through the conserved F or W. D genes are given only for firm matches. Some rows mark clone size as missing; the rest say once, few, many or name a class of expanded clone.

TGCGCCAGCAGCGGATCCCTAGAATCCTACGAGCAGTACTTC	CASSGSLESYEQYF	.	TRBV5-1	TRBJ2-7	.	14
TGTGCCAGCAGGTCGGGACTTGCAAGCAACGAGCAGTACTTC	CASRSGLASNEQYF	.	TRBV27	TRBJ2-7	few	14
TGTGCCAGCAGTGAGGTCGGGGGTGGTTATGGCTACACCTTC	CASSEVGGGYGYTF	.	TRBV2	TRBJ1-2	.	14
TGTGCCAGCAGTTATGGAGCGAGCGAGCAGTACTTC	CASSYGASEQYF	.	TRBV6-5	TRBJ2-7	.	12
TGTGCCAGCAGCCTAATGGGGAGATCCGTCGCTGAAGCTTTCTTT	CASSLMGRSVAEAFF	.	TRBV11-2	TRBJ1-1	.	15
TGTGCCACCCCTGTTGAAGCTTTCTTT	CATPVEAFF	.	TRBV3-1/TRBV3-2	TRBJ1-1	.	9
TGTGCCAGTAGCAACAGGGCTAACTATGGCTACACCTTC	CASSNRANYGYTF	.	TRBV19	TRBJ1-2	.	13
TGCGCCAGCAGCTCTGGACAGGGAAGCACAGATACGCAGTATTTT	CASSSGQGSTDTQYF	TRBD1	TRBV5-1	TRBJ2-3	.	15
TGTGCCAGCAGTGAAAGCCCCTCAAGGACAAATGCCCCCCGCTATGGCTACACCTTC	CASSESPSRTNAPRYGYTF	.	TRBV2	TRBJ1-2	.	19
TGTGCCAGCAGCGCGAACGGGAGCGATACGCAGTATTTT	CASSANGSDTQYF	.	TRBV9	TRBJ2-3	once	13
TGTGCCAGCAGCCAAGGCTTAGCCCTCCAGGGAAGTTGCTATGGCTACACCTTC	CASSQGLALQGSCYGYTF	.	TRBV3-1/TRBV3-2	TRBJ1-2	.	18
TGTGCCAGCAGCTTAATTGGGGCGGTTAAAGAGACCCAGTACTTC	CASSLIGAVKETQYF	.	TRBV7-3	TRBJ2-5	.	15
TGTGCCAGCACCCAAAAGGACAACTACACCTTC	CASTQKDNYTF	.	TRBV28	TRBJ1-2	.	11
TGTGCCAGTTGGGGACAGGGTGGCGCAGATACGCAGTATTTT	CASWGQGGADTQYF	TRBD1	TRBV19	TRBJ2-3	.	14
TGTGCCAGCAAAAATGACGGCAGGTATAATTCACCCCTCCACTTT	CASKNDGRYNSPLHF	.	TRBV27	TRBJ1-6	.	15
TGTGCCAGCAGCCAAAGGGCAGGGCTGCACGGCTACACCTTC	CASSQRAGLHGYTF	.	TRBV14	TRBJ1-2	once	14
TGTGCCAGCAAGCCGGGGGGGGGCGATACGCAGTATTTT	CASKPGGGDTQYF	TRBD2	TRBV6-5	TRBJ2-3	.	13
TGTGCCAGCTGGAAGGGGCTGAACACTGAAGCTTTCTTT	CASWKGLNTEAFF	.	TRBV6-5	TRBJ1-1	.	13
TGTGCCAGCAGCCTCGGACAGTACAATGAGCAGTTCTTC	CASSLGQYNEQFF	.	TRBV7-3	TRBJ2-1	.	13
TGTGCCAGCAGCGCACCCAGGTCGACAGGGAGAGAGACCCAGTACTTC	CASSAPRSTGRETQYF	TRBD1	TRBV9	TRBJ2-5	.	16
TGTGCCAGCAGCTTAGAAGGGAGGACTGAAGCTTTCTTT	CASSLEGRTEAFF	.	TRBV7-9	TRBJ1-1	.	13
TGTGCCAGCAGCCGAGGGACACCCGGGGCCCAAGAGACCCAGTACTTC	CASSRGTPGAQETQYF	.	TRBV5-4	TRBJ2-5	.	16
TGTGCCAGCAGCCCAGGGCCCCTACAATTCTACGAGCAGTACTTC	CASSPGPLQFYEQYF	.	TRBV7-2	TRBJ2-7	.	15
TGTGCCAGCACTTCATGGAGGGGGACTAGTTCGTCTGGGGCCAACGTCCTGACTTTC	CASTSWRGTSSSGANVLTF	TRBD2	TRBV5-8	TRBJ2-6	.	19
TGTGCCAGCTCACCTTTTCGTGGCAGGGCAAACATTCAGTACTTC	CASSPFRGRANIQYF	.	TRBV18	TRBJ2-4	.	15
TGTGCCAGCAGTGACGTTACAGAGAACTATGGCTACACCTTC	CASSDVTENYGYTF	.	TRBV2	TRBJ1-2	once	14
TGTGCCAGTAGAACCAGTGCAACTAATGAAAAACTGTTTTTT	CASRTSATNEKLFF	.	TRBV19	TRBJ1-4	.	14
TGTGCCACCATACGAGTCTCTAGCGGGCGCTCCTACAATGAGCAGTTCTTC	CATIRVSSGRSYNEQFF	TRBD2	TRBV3-1/TRBV3-2	TRBJ2-1	few	17
TGTGCCAGCAGCCAAGATTTACAGGCCAGGGGTGATTCACCCCTCCACTTT	CASSQDLQARGDSPLHF	.	TRBV4-2	TRBJ1-6	.	17